This is a list of T cell receptor beta chains from one sample in a study of T cell changes during pregnancy in multiple sclerosis. The data were produced by immunoSEQ multiplex PCR, yet TCRdb's version contains in-frame clones alone and is incomplete. The sample has roughly 41,000 clones; approximately 90% are singletons. The sequenced sample was CD8+ T cells from peripheral blood mononuclear cells, obtained in the third trimester of pregnancy. The source of these receptors is a female donor with multiple sclerosis, enrolled in a pregnancy study. The conserved cysteine and the conserved F or W are not part of the CDR3 here. Each record gives: J gene, V gene, clone size, CDR3 protein. Only part of the rows carry a size: once, few, many, or a class if the clone is expanded.

>TRBJ2-7|TRBV9|-
ASSPRAAGRGEQY
>TRBJ1-1|TRBV30|once
AWSSGTEAF
>TRBJ2-3|TRBV7-6|-
ASSLGDLEGFTDTQY
>TRBJ2-5|TRBV7-8|-
ASSLDRGETQY
>TRBJ1-4|TRBV5-4|-
ASSQEARGEKLF
>TRBJ2-3|TRBV27|-
ASSSRGATDTQY
>TRBJ2-1|TRBV27|-
ASSPGQGRSSYNEQF
>TRBJ2-3|TRBV7-2|-
ASSHSGGFADTQY
>TRBJ2-1|TRBV7-8|-
ASSLAVIAWDEQF
>TRBJ1-6|TRBV6-1|-
ASIIENSPLH
>TRBJ2-7|TRBV4-3|-
ASSQDLGTGFHEQY
>TRBJ2-7|TRBV19|-
ASHDGGAYEQY
>TRBJ1-1|TRBV12-5|-
ASGENRGKGTEAF
>TRBJ1-1|TRBV4-1|-
ASSDGQQVRAF
>TRBJ1-2|TRBV2|-
ASRGRGYGYT
>TRBJ1-6|TRBV6-5|-
ASSYESSYNSPLH
>TRBJ1-1|TRBV12-5|once
ASGLVRGGLPNTEAF
>TRBJ1-2|TRBV6-1|-
ASSEETGGSYGYT
>TRBJ2-1|TRBV7-3|-
ASSGLGSGGLRQF
>TRBJ1-1|TRBV4-1|-
ASSREVAALNTEAF
>TRBJ1-3|TRBV19|once
ASSPDREGLSGNTIY
>TRBJ2-5|TRBV9|once
ASSRGGHDETQY
>TRBJ2-5|TRBV6-5|-
ASSYGRGYGETQY
>TRBJ1-5|TRBV6-1|-
ASSRRPDGNQPQH
>TRBJ1-4|TRBV4-2|-
ASSPPGDNEKLF
>TRBJ1-1|TRBV13|-
ASSYTGGTEAF
>TRBJ1-2|TRBV5-6|-
ASSPSWDSFYGYT
>TRBJ1-2|TRBV7-8|-
ASTQGVGLGYGYT
>TRBJ1-2|TRBV11-3|-
ASSFQGAGGYT
>TRBJ1-6|TRBV21-1|-
ASSKGGVNSPLH